One sample yielded the 22 T cell receptor beta chains listed below, sequenced in a study of blood T cell repertoires in COVID-19. Method: immunoSEQ multiplex PCR; TCRdb's copy keeps in-frame clones and lacks some. The table has some 74,000 clones, approximately 80% seen once. The specimen sequenced was peripheral blood. The receptors come from a human donor in a cohort sampled during active COVID-19.

The J gene is TRBJ2-1, the V gene TRBV5-5; no clear D. The V gene's germline CDR1 is SGHKS and CDR2 YYEKEE (reference sequence). V lost 0 bases and J 4 bases, leaving 5 bases between the germline ends. The CDR3 sequence is 13 residues long. CDR3 protein: CASSLVSYNEQFF. Written as DNA, the CDR3 is TGTGCCAGCAGCTTGGTGAGTTACAATGAGCAGTTCTTC. Supplemented by reference TRBV5-5 and TRBJ2-1, the full variable domain reads DAGVTQSPTHLIKTRGQQVTLRCSPISGHKSVSWYQQVLGQGPQFIFQYYEKEERGRGNFPDRFSARQFPNYSSELNVNALLLGDSALYLCASSLVSYNEQFFGPGTRLTVL.

The V and J genes are TRBV7-9 and TRBJ2-4; maybe TRBD2 (5 bases). The CDR3 runs 16 residues. Germline CDR1 is SEHNR and CDR2 is FQNEAQ (reference sequence). V was shortened by 2 bases and J by 0 bases, with 11 bases between the two germline ends. CDR3 nucleotide sequence: TGTGCCAGCAGCTTAACCGGGGAGCTAGCCAAAAACATTCAGTACTTC. Protein sequence: CASSLTGELAKNIQYF.

V usage is TRBV5-1 and J usage is TRBJ1-4, with a tentative D call TRBD1 (5 bases). Germline CDR1 and CDR2: SGHRS and YFSETQ. Trimming took 4 bases from V and 3 from J, leaving 13 bases between them. This CDR3 has 15 residues. The CDR3 spells CASSGANAANEKLFF. In DNA, the CDR3 is TGCGCCAGCAGCGGGGCCAACGCGGCTAATGAAAAACTGTTTTTT.

This clone is labeled medium-sized. This chain links TRBV6-5 with TRBJ2-7; 9 bases are a match to TRBD1. Per germline, CDR1 MNHEY and CDR2 SVGAGI. The V segment lost 7 bases and the J segment 3 bases; nucleotides outside the gene matches: 4. The CDR3 is 13 amino acids. CDR3 amino acids: CASTGTGLYEQYF. The CDR3 DNA follows: TGTGCCAGCACAGGGACAGGGCTCTACGAGCAGTACTTC.

The chain is built from TRBV5-1 and TRBJ2-3, with TRBD1 matching over 7 bases. Losses at the gene ends were 2 bases for V and 6 bases for J; bases not matched to a gene: 6. The CDR3 runs 14 residues. Germline V CDR1 and CDR2: SGHRS, YFSETQ. The CDR3 region is CASSFGRGMDTQYF. The CDR3 DNA reads as TGCGCCAGCAGCTTCGGCAGGGGGATGGATACGCAGTATTTT.

The gene calls are TRBV5-4 and TRBJ2-1; D remains ambiguous. The V and J ends lost 3 bases and 4 bases respectively, with 5 bases between them. Germline CDR1 reads SGHNT; CDR2 reads YYREEE (reference sequence). CDR3 length: 12 residues. CDR3 nucleotide sequence: TGTGCCAGCAGCTCGAGGTACAATGAGCAGTTCTTC. This encodes CASSSRYNEQFF.

The rearrangement links TRBV5-1 to TRBJ1-5; perhaps TRBD1 as D (5 bases). The CDR3 extends over 15 amino acids. Trimming took 5 bases from V and 0 from J, leaving 12 bases between them. Germline V gene data show CDR1 as SGHRS and CDR2 as YFSETQ. The CDR3 is CASRAGFSSNQPQHF. The CDR3 coding sequence is TGCGCCAGCAGGGCAGGGTTCTCTAGCAATCAGCCCCAGCATTTT.

This clone has just one count. The J gene is TRBJ2-7, the V gene TRBV7-8, with D possibly being TRBD2 (5 bases). CDR3 length: 12 residues. V gave up 2 bases and J gave up 3 bases, with 5 bases separating them. Germline V gene sequence: CDR1 SGHVS, CDR2 FQNEAQ. CDR3: CASSLSGYEQYF. CDR3 DNA: TGTGCCAGCAGCTTAAGCGGCTACGAGCAGTACTTC. Full variable domain (outside the CDR3, taken from reference TRBV7-8 and TRBJ2-7): GAGVSQSPRYKVAKRGQDVALRCDPISGHVSLFWYQQALGQGPEFLTYFQNEAQLDKSGLPSDRFFAERPEGSVSTLKIQRTQQEDSAVYLCASSLSGYEQYFGPGTRLTVT.

The chain uses TRBV15 and TRBJ1-2; TRBD1 matches at 7 bases. In germline, CDR1 is LNHNV, CDR2 YYDKDF (reference sequence). The junction had 4 bases not matched to a gene; V was cut back by 0 bases and J by 3 bases. This CDR3 spans 15 amino acids. CDR3 in amino acids: CATSREGQGDYGYTF. CDR3 coding DNA: TGTGCCACCAGCAGAGAGGGGCAGGGGGACTATGGCTACACCTTC.

The V and J genes are TRBV6-5 and TRBJ1-2; 7 bases are a match to TRBD1. Germline values: CDR1 MNHEY, CDR2 SVGAGI. The CDR3 length is 13 residues. V lost 7 bases to trimming and J lost 2 bases; unmatched junction nucleotides: 4. The DNA of the CDR3 is TGTGCCAGCACCCCACAGGGGAACTATGGCTACACCTTC. Residues: CASTPQGNYGYTF.

The chain recombines TRBV6-2 or TRBV6-3 with TRBJ2-2, with 9 nucleotides matching TRBD1. This CDR3 region has 18 residues. J gave up 5 bases and V 2 bases, and 12 bases lay outside the gene matches. Germline-derived CDR1 and CDR2 are MNHEY and SVGEGT. Here the CDR3 DNA reads TGTGCCAGCAGTTACCTGATCGGGACAGGGTACTCAACCGGGGAGCTGTTTTTT. It specifies CASSYLIGTGYSTGELFF.

The chain couples TRBV9 to TRBJ2-1; 11 nucleotides match TRBD2. The germline CDR1 and CDR2 sequences are SGDLS and YYNGEE. The CDR3 runs 16 residues. V trimming: 2 bases; J trimming: 8 bases; junction bases outside the gene matches: 9. This CDR3 reads CASSVEPSGGWDEQFF. The CDR3 nucleotides read TGTGCCAGCAGCGTCGAACCTAGCGGGGGGTGGGATGAGCAGTTCTTC.

The V gene is TRBV29-1, the J gene TRBJ1-1; D is possibly TRBD1 (5 bases). From germline, CDR1 is SQVTM and CDR2 ANQGSEA. Between the trimmed V and J ends, which lost 1 base and 4 bases, there was a span of 10 bases. This CDR3 region has 13 residues. The CDR3 sequence: CSVEAGLGTEAFF. In nucleotides, the CDR3 is TGCAGCGTTGAAGCAGGGCTGGGCACTGAAGCTTTCTTT.

This clone has just a few counts. This chain uses TRBV5-1 with TRBJ2-1; 7 positions match TRBD2. The junction had 7 bases not matched to a gene; V was cut back by 0 bases and J by 7 bases. This CDR3 region has 15 residues. The germline gives CDR1 SGHRS, CDR2 YFSETQ. The CDR3 region is CASSLVGPGGNEQFF. CDR3 nucleotides: TGCGCCAGCAGCTTGGTAGGGCCCGGGGGGAATGAGCAGTTCTTC.

This clone was seen just once. The chain joins TRBV5-8 to TRBJ2-5, with 7 bases lining up with TRBD1. Germline assignment: CDR1 SGHTS and CDR2 YDEGEE. The CDR3 consists of 16 residues. The J segment lost 2 bases and the V segment lost 5 bases, leaving 12 bases of the junction unmatched. The CDR3 loop is CASRPGMTGLQETQYF. For the CDR3, the DNA is TGTGCCAGCAGGCCTGGGATGACAGGGCTGCAAGAGACCCAGTACTTC.

The chain recombines TRBV5-1 with TRBJ2-2, with D perhaps matching TRBD2 (5 bases). The germline V and J ends were trimmed by 6 bases and 7 bases, with 16 bases remaining between them. This CDR3 comprises 14 residues. Germline V gene lookup returns CDR1 SGHRS and CDR2 YFSETQ. CDR3 sequence reads: CASTRGLGVGELFF. The CDR3 region has the DNA TGCGCCAGCACCCGCGGCCTCGGGGTCGGGGAGCTGTTTTTT. The whole variable domain, filled in from reference TRBV5-1 and TRBJ2-2, reads KAGVTQTPRYLIKTRGQQVTLSCSPISGHRSVSWYQQTPGQGLQFLFEYFSETQRNKGNFPGRFSGRQFSNSRSEMNVSTLELGDSALYLCASTRGLGVGELFFGEGSRLTVL.

This sequence joins TRBV3-1 (or the pseudogene TRBV3-2) and TRBJ1-2; D uncertain. With 7 bases removed from V and 1 base from J, the gap between germline ends came to 10 bases. Germline CDR1 and CDR2: LGHDT and YNNKEL (reference sequence). This CDR3 region has 13 residues. CDR3 protein: CASTGPLNYGYTF. DNA of the CDR3: TGTGCCAGCACAGGTCCCCTTAACTATGGCTACACCTTC.

The CDR3 nucleotides are TGTGCCAGCAGCTCAAACTCAGGGACTTGGGTCTATGGCTACACCTTC. Its protein is CASSSNSGTWVYGYTF. The genes are TRBV7-9 and TRBJ1-2, with D perhaps TRBD1 (5 bases). Trimming removed 4 bases from V and 4 bases from J, with 19 bases in between. Germline lookup yields CDR1 SEHNR and CDR2 FQNEAQ (reference sequence). The CDR3 covers 16 residues. The entire variable domain, with the rest obtained from reference TRBV7-9 and TRBJ1-2, is as follows: DTGVSQNPRHKITKRGQNVTFRCDPISEHNRLYWYRQTLGQGPEFLTYFQNEAQLEKSRLLSDRFSAERPKGSFSTLEIQRTEQGDSAMYLCASSSNSGTWVYGYTFGSGTRLTVV.

This rearrangement joins TRBV7-6 to TRBJ2-7, with TRBD1 as a possible D gene (6 bases). The CDR3 runs to 17 residues. CDR1 and CDR2 from the germline V gene are SGHVS and FNYEAQ. V was shortened by 1 base and J by 3 bases, with 19 bases between the two germline ends. CDR3: CASSLVPDGDIIYEQYF. CDR3 sequence (DNA): TGTGCCAGCAGCTTAGTTCCTGACGGGGACATTATCTACGAGCAGTACTTC.

This chain links TRBV6-5 with TRBJ2-5, with TRBD2 matching over 7 bases. With V trimmed by 7 bases and J by 8 bases, 10 bases remained unmatched. This CDR3 comprises 13 residues. Germline V gene lookup returns CDR1 MNHEY and CDR2 SVGAGI. This CDR3 is CASTSGSGPTQYF. The CDR3 coding sequence is TGTGCCAGCACCTCGGGTAGCGGGCCCACCCAGTACTTC.

The chain employs TRBV14 and TRBJ2-6; 11 positions match TRBD1. This CDR3 is 18 amino acids long. Per germline, CDR1 SGHDN and CDR2 FVKESK. J gave up 0 bases and V 4 bases, and 5 bases lay outside the gene matches. The CDR3 DNA sequence: TGTGCCAGCAGCCCCCGGACAGGGGGCGCCTCTGGGGCCAACGTCCTGACTTTC. It codes for CASSPRTGGASGANVLTF.

The chain employs TRBV5-1 and TRBJ2-1; D may be TRBD2 (6 bases). This CDR3 has 16 residues. V was cut by 4 bases and J by 1 base, with 15 bases left in between. CDR1 and CDR2 (germline): SGHRS, YFSETQ. The CDR3 sequence: CASSVSGVRSYNEQFF. The CDR3 DNA sequence: TGCGCCAGCAGCGTCTCGGGAGTTAGGTCCTACAATGAGCAGTTCTTC.